A single T cell receptor (beta chain) is shown here with its context. Its antigen is not identified. The sample originates from a study of T cell clonotyping in hematopoietic cell transplantation. The germline V gene encodes CDR1 LNHDA and CDR2 SQIVND (reference sequence). This CDR3 is built from 15 residues. With V trimmed by 1 base and J by 0 bases, 2 bases remained unmatched. The table came from immunoSEQ multiplex PCR; TCRdb's copy has only in-frame clones and leaves some out. This repertoire shows more than 9,500 clones, 65% to 80% found once; its top ten account for roughly 14%. General study results and limits: Broader posttransplant TCR repertoire diversity was predicted by graft donor and pretransplant recipient Inverse Simpson Index values. Few recipient clonotypes overlapped donors; over 95% were de novo at given depth. After transplant, recipient diversity fell while pathologically expanded clonotypes grew through day 180. CD4 and CD8 repertoire contributions could not be separated without sorting.

The chain recombines TRBV19 with TRBJ2-7; 8 bases map to TRBD1. The clonotype comes from a male patient between 55 and 70 years old who had an allogeneic stem cell transplant from an unrelated donor, so the T cells may come from the graft donor. Some clones in this sample may be carry-over from other donors' samples. Specimen: peripheral blood mononuclear cells, collected 180 days after allogeneic stem cell transplant. CDR3 in amino acids: CASSIGTGPSYEQYF. CDR3 nucleotide sequence: TGTGCCAGTAGTATAGGGACAGGGCCCTCCTACGAGCAGTACTTC.